The 8 T cell receptor beta chains reported below all come from one sample, sequenced in a study of blood T cell repertoires in COVID-19. Assay: immunoSEQ multiplex PCR; the TCRdb copy retains only in-frame clones and omits some. The sample includes roughly 230,000 clones, about 90% of them seen just once. Sequencing was carried out using peripheral blood. The receptors were gathered from a woman between 55 and 75 years old with COVID-19, enrolled during active disease.

DNA of the CDR3: TGTGCCATATTGGACACCAACTACGAGCAGTACTTC. Its protein product is CAILDTNYEQYF. The V and J genes are TRBV6-5 and TRBJ2-7; D possibly corresponds to TRBD1 (5 bases). Germline V CDR1 and CDR2: MNHEY, SVGAGI. The CDR3 contains 12 residues. V was clipped by 10 bases and J by 3 bases, with 13 bases between them.

The genes are TRBV4-1 and TRBJ1-1, with D unresolved. Germline loops: CDR1 MGHRA, CDR2 YSYEKL. Trimming pared 0 bases from V and 10 bases from J, leaving 9 bases between. CDR3 length equals 12 residues. CDR3 coding DNA: TGCGCCAGCAGCCAAGATTTCGGTATAGCTTTCTTT. This gives the protein CASSQDFGIAFF.

The chain is built from TRBV3-1 (or the pseudogene TRBV3-2) and TRBJ1-1, with a tentative D call TRBD1 (6 bases). The length of the CDR3 is 13 residues. Germline V gene sequence: CDR1 LGHDT, CDR2 YNNKEL (reference sequence). Trimming took 3 bases from V and 4 from J, leaving 9 bases between them. CDR3 DNA sequence: TGTGCCAGCAGCCAGACAGGTTCCACTGAAGCTTTCTTT. Translation: CASSQTGSTEAFF.

The CDR3 loop is CASSQERQGPGNTIYF. CDR3 DNA: TGCGCCAGCAGCCAAGAGCGGCAGGGTCCTGGAAACACCATATATTTT. The gene calls are TRBV4-1 and TRBJ1-3, with TRBD1 as a possible D gene (5 bases). Germline V gives CDR1 MGHRA, CDR2 YSYEKL. CDR3 size: 16 residues. Between the trimmed V and J ends, which lost 0 bases and 2 bases, there was a span of 11 bases.

This rearrangement joins TRBV7-9 to TRBJ2-1; 8 nucleotides match TRBD2. Germline loops: CDR1 SEHNR, CDR2 FQNEAQ (reference sequence). This CDR3 is 15 amino acids long. Trimming at V came to 4 bases and at J to 4 bases, leaving 6 bases not matched to a gene. CDR3 DNA sequence: TGTGCCAGCAGCTCCCGGGGCGGGGGGTACAATGAGCAGTTCTTC. It encodes CASSSRGGGYNEQFF.

The rearrangement links TRBV9 to TRBJ2-5; 9 bases are shared with TRBD1. V gave up 4 bases and J gave up 1 base; unmatched junction bases: 5. The CDR3 length is 15 residues. The germline V gene encodes CDR1 SGDLS and CDR2 YYNGEE. The CDR3 protein is CASSFTGGRQETQYF. The CDR3 DNA is TGTGCCAGCAGCTTCACAGGGGGCCGCCAAGAGACCCAGTACTTC.

The rearrangement joins TRBV12-3 or TRBV12-4 to TRBJ1-2; 7 nucleotides line up with TRBD1. There are 13 residues in the CDR3. J lost 3 bases, V lost 4 bases, and 2 bases had no gene match. The DNA of the CDR3 is TGTGCCAGCAGTTACAGGGGAGACTATGGCTACACCTTC. Encoded protein: CASSYRGDYGYTF.

The chain has TRBV4-1 and TRBJ2-5, with 7 bases aligning to TRBD1. Trimming removed 3 bases from V and 2 bases from J; junction bases left unmatched: 9. This CDR3 spans 16 amino acids. From germline, CDR1 is MGHRA and CDR2 YSYEKL. CDR3 loop: CASSQGAGTAQETQYF. CDR3 coding DNA: TGCGCCAGCAGCCAGGGTGCCGGGACAGCTCAAGAGACCCAGTACTTC.